The present T cell receptor beta chain was sequenced within a study of cytomegalovirus exposure and HLA in healthy donors. Overall study: Falling in the Caucasian-associated ancestry cluster were about 82% of around 370 genotyped donors. Findings and caveats of the study: Despite most TCR sequences being rare, some public TCRs occurred in many donors. High sensitivity and specificity were reportedly achieved when the classifier diagnosed cytomegalovirus status. Per a prior analysis, the majority of TCR beta V segments were productive roughly 87% or roughly 30% of the time.

Trimming took 5 bases from V and 1 from J; bases not matched to a gene: 4. Germline lookup yields CDR1 SGHRS and CDR2 YFSETQ. The CDR3 totals 14 residues. 13 Jbeta primers and 60 Vbeta primers were used for the PCR. Produced via immunoSEQ multiplex PCR; TCRdb's table is partial and in-frame only. Across roughly 190,000 clones, the top ten clones capture about 0.8% of the sample. In regard to this clone: Its target is not known.

The sample was PBMCs. The chain carries TRBV5-1 and TRBJ2-5; 8 positions agree with TRBD2. The source is a woman aged 18-29 years in good health and CMV-seropositive. The CDR3 nucleotides read TGCGCCAGCAGTGACGGGGGGGCCCAAGAGACCCAGTACTTC. Translated: CASSDGGAQETQYF. Combining the CDR3 with reference TRBV5-1 and TRBJ2-5 gives the whole variable domain KAGVTQTPRYLIKTRGQQVTLSCSPISGHRSVSWYQQTPGQGLQFLFEYFSETQRNKGNFPGRFSGRQFSNSRSEMNVSTLELGDSALYLCASSDGGAQETQYFGPGTRLLVL.